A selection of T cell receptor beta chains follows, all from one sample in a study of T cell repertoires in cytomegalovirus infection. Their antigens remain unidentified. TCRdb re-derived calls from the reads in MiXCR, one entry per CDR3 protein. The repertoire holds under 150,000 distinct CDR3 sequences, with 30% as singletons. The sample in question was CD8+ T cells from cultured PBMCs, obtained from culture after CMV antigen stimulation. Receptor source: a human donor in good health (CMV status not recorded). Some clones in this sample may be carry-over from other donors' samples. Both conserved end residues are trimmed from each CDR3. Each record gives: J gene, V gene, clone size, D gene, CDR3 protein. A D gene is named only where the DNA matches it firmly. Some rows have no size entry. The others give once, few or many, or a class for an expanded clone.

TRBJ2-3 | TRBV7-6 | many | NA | ASSGHGGRQDTQY
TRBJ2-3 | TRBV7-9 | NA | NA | ASRLGADTQY
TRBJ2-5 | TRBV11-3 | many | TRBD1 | ASSLRTGELETQY
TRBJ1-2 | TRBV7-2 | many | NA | ASSAWTGNYGYT
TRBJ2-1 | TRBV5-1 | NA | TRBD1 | ASIAGGYSNEQF
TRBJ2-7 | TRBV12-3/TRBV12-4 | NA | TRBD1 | ASSLMGQGAGEQY
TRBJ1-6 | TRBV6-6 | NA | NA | ASSYWGREFQVGNSPLH
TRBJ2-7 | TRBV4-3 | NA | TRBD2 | ASSHLWTSGYEQY
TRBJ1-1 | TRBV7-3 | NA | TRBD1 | ASSLNRGRGTEAF
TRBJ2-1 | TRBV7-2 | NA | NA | ASSHPFAADEQF
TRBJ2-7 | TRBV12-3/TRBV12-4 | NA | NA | ASSSFYEQY
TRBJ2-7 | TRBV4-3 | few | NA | ASSPELGRGYEQY
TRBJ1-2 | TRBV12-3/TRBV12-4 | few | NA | AITGGSGYGYT
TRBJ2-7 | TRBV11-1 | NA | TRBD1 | ASSLLRGTGDSYEQY
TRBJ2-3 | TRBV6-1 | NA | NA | ASRPDPGLATDTQY
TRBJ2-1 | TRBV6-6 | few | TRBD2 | ASSLSAGGNEQF
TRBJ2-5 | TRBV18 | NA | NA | ASSLTGVQETQY
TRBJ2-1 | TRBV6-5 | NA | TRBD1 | ASSYSRDRGFFYNEQF
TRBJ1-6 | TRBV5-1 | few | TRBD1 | ASSLTGTVNSPLH
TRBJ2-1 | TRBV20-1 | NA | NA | SARDLGGTYNEQF
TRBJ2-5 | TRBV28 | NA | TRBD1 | ASSLSGTEQETQY
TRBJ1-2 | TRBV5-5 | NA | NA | ASSLVFRDKADFNYGYT
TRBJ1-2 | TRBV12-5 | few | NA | ASGLDANDGYT
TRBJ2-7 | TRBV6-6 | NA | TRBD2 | ASSTRRGDLIEQY
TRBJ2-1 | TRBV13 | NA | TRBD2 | ASTSLGTSGSFGEQF
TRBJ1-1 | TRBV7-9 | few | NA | ASSLRDIEAF
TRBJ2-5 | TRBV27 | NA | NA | ASSLSPAGAGETQY
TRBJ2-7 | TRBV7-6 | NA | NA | ASSLASDFEQY
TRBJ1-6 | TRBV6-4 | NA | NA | ASSEQQTNSPLH
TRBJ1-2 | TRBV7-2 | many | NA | ASSSDQGQRRYGYT
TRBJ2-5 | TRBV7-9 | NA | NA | ASSPDLRQETQY
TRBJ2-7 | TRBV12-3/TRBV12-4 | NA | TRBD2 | ASSLVSGVYEQY
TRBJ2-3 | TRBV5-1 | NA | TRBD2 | ASNMWLAGKDTDTQY
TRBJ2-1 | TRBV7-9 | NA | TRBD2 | ASRAGDASYNEQF
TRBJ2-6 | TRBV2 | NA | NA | ASGFIGVSGANVLT
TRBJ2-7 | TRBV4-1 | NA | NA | ASSQEGGSQREQY
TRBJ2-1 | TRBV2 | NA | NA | ASSVQKDVRAYNEQF
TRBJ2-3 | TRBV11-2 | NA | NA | ASSLVRFSSADTQY
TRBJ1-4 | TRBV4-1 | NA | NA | ASSQDARELF
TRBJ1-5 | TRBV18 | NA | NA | ASSPRSGDNQPQH
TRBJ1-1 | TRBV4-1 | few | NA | ASSLKEENTEAF
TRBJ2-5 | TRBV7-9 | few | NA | ASSSTVTRETQY
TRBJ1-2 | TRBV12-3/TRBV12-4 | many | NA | ASSLGGSYGYT
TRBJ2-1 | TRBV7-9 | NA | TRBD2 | ASSPPTSGGNEQF
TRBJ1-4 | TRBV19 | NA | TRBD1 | ASSGQGSEEKLF
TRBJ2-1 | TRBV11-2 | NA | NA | ASSLDLLGEQF
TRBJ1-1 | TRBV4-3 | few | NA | ASSQDYRGNTEAF
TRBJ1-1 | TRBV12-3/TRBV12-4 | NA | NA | ASSLAPRTEAF
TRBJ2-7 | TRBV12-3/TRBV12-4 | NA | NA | ASSLARRLYEQY
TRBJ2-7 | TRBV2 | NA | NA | ASSGTGSYEQY
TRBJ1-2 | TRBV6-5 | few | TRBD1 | ASSQTGGADGYT